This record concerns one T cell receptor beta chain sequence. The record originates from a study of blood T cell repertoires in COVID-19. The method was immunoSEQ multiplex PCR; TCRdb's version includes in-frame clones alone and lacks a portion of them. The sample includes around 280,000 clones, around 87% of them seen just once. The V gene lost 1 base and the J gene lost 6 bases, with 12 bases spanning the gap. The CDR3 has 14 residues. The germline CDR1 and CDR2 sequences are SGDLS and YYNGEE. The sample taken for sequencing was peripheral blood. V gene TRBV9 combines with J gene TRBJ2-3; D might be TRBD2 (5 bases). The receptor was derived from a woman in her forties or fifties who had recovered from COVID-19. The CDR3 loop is CASSVSRGWDTQYF. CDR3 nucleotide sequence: TGTGCCAGCAGCGTATCGAGAGGGTGGGATACGCAGTATTTT.